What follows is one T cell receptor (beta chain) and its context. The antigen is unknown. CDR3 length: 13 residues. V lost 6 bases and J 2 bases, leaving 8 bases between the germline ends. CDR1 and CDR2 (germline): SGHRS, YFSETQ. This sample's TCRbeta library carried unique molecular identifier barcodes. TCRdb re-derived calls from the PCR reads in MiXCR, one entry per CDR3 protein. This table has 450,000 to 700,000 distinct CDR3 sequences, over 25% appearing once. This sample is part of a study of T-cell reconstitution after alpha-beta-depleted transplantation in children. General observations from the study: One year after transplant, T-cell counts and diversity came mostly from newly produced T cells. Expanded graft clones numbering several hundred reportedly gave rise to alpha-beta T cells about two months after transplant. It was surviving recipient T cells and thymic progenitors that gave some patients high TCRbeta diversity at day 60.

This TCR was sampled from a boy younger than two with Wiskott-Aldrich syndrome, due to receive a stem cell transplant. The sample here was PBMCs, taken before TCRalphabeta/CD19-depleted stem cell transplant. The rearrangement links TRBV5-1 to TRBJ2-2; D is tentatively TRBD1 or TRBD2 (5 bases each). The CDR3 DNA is TGCGCCAGCAAAGGGGACAACACCGGGGAGCTGTTTTTT. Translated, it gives CASKGDNTGELFF. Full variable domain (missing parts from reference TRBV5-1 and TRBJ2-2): KAGVTQTPRYLIKTRGQQVTLSCSPISGHRSVSWYQQTPGQGLQFLFEYFSETQRNKGNFPGRFSGRQFSNSRSEMNVSTLELGDSALYLCASKGDNTGELFFGEGSRLTVL.